Presented here are 19 T cell receptor beta chains from one specimen sequenced in a study of blood T cell repertoires in COVID-19. The data were produced by immunoSEQ multiplex PCR, yet TCRdb's version contains in-frame clones alone and is incomplete. The sample includes tens of thousands of clones, approximately 80% of them seen just once. Sequenced input: peripheral blood. These receptors all come from a man aged 60 to 75 with acute or convalescent COVID-19.

The gene calls are TRBV5-8 and TRBJ2-1; possible D gene TRBD1, 6 bases. The V gene's germline CDR1 is SGHTS and CDR2 YDEGEE. This CDR3 region has 15 residues. V shed 4 bases and J shed 2 bases, with 13 bases lying between them. Here the CDR3 reads CASSGDIRAYNEQFF. The CDR3 bases are TGTGCCAGCAGCGGGGACATTCGCGCCTACAATGAGCAGTTCTTC.

The gene calls are TRBV4-3 and TRBJ2-7; 8 positions agree with TRBD2. With 1 base clipped from V and 2 bases from J, the junction kept 7 bases outside the gene matches. Germline loops: CDR1 LGHNA, CDR2 YSLEER. The CDR3 contains 16 residues. CDR3 coding DNA: TGCGCCAGCAGCCAAGGTGCGGGGGGCCAGACCTACGAGCAGTACTTC. Its protein product is CASSQGAGGQTYEQYF.

The chain uses TRBV27 and TRBJ1-5; no firm D call. This CDR3 has 16 amino acids. With 2 bases removed from V and 2 bases from J, the gap between germline ends came to 13 bases. Germline values: CDR1 MNHEY, CDR2 SMNVEV (reference sequence). The CDR3 DNA reads as TGTGCCAGCAGTTTAAGTTGGGGAGGTGGCAATCAGCCCCAGCATTTT. Translated, it gives CASSLSWGGGNQPQHF.

The rearrangement links TRBV25-1 to TRBJ1-2; D is possibly TRBD1 (6 bases). This CDR3 region has 13 residues. CDR1 and CDR2 (germline): MGHDK, SYGVNS. Trimming removed 3 bases at V and 8 bases at J, with 13 bases between. The CDR3 DNA is TGTGCCAGCAGTGATTGGCAGGGGAACGGCTACACCTTC. It translates to CASSDWQGNGYTF.

This chain joins TRBV13 and TRBJ2-3; 9 nucleotides match TRBD2. With V trimmed by 4 bases and J by 3 bases, 5 bases remained unmatched. The CDR3 covers 15 residues. Germline lookup yields CDR1 PRHDT and CDR2 FYEKMQ (reference sequence). The CDR3 reads CASSSLSGGTDTQYF. The CDR3 coding sequence is TGTGCCAGCAGCTCCCTTAGCGGGGGTACAGATACGCAGTATTTT.

For the CDR3, the DNA is TGCGCCAGCAGCCAGCAGGTACGGACTGAAGCTTTCTTT. This sequence encodes CASSQQVRTEAFF. The chain joins TRBV4-1 to TRBJ1-1; D not certain. Germline lookup yields CDR1 MGHRA and CDR2 YSYEKL. The CDR3 consists of 13 residues. The V end lost 3 bases, the J end lost 5 bases, and 10 bases lay between the germline ends.

The chain is built from TRBV4-2 and TRBJ1-1; D is uncertain. This CDR3 has 13 amino acids. Germline V gene sequence: CDR1 LGHNA, CDR2 YNFKEQ. V lost 1 base and J lost 4, with 7 bases in between. CDR3 nucleotide sequence: TGTGCCAGCAGCCAAGTTGGAGTCACTGAAGCTTTCTTT. Amino acids: CASSQVGVTEAFF.

This clone was found once. The V gene is TRBV18, the J gene TRBJ2-7; tentatively, D is TRBD1 (6 bases). The CDR3 is 13 residues long. V lost 6 bases, J lost 0 bases, and 9 bases lay in between. The germline CDR1 and CDR2 sequences are KGHSH and LQKENI. The CDR3 coding sequence is TGTGCCAGCTCCGGGACATCCTCCTACGAGCAGTACTTC. It codes for CASSGTSSYEQYF.

The chain carries TRBV6-2 or TRBV6-3 and TRBJ1-1; no reliable D call. The CDR3 is 11 residues long. V dropped 2 bases and J dropped 10 bases, with 8 bases sitting between them. CDR1 and CDR2 from the germline V gene are MNHEY and SVGEGT. As DNA, the CDR3 is TGTGCCAGCAGTTACCTTGGCGGAGCTTTCTTT. This codes for CASSYLGGAFF.

The J gene is TRBJ1-2, the V gene TRBV5-1; unclear D gene. The germline V gene encodes CDR1 SGHRS and CDR2 YFSETQ. Trimming cost V 1 base and J 2 bases, with 9 bases left between them. The CDR3 spans 14 residues. In DNA, the CDR3 is TGCGCCAGCAGCTTGACAGCGGGCAACTATGGCTACACCTTC. It encodes CASSLTAGNYGYTF.

The gene calls are TRBV27 and TRBJ1-1; D is undetermined. V was shortened by 8 bases and J by 5 bases, with 18 bases between the two germline ends. The length of the CDR3 is 14 residues. Germline CDR1 reads MNHEY; CDR2 reads SMNVEV (reference sequence). CDR3 protein: CASSLGAARTEAFF. CDR3 sequence (DNA): TGTGCCAGCTCCCTTGGAGCGGCCCGGACTGAAGCTTTCTTT.

The J gene is TRBJ1-1, the V gene TRBV10-2, with D unclear. This CDR3 is built from 16 residues. V shed 2 bases and J shed 0 bases, with 13 bases lying between them. Germline V gene data show CDR1 as WSHSY and CDR2 as SAAADI. The CDR3 protein is CASSERHLQLNTEAFF. CDR3 nucleotides: TGCGCCAGCAGTGAGCGCCATTTACAGCTGAACACTGAAGCTTTCTTT.

The genes are TRBV13 and TRBJ1-1, with D maybe TRBD1 (6 bases). Germline loops: CDR1 PRHDT, CDR2 FYEKMQ (reference sequence). The CDR3 consists of 15 residues. Trimming pared 5 bases from V and 0 bases from J, leaving 13 bases between. The CDR3 is CASSVAGTLNTEAFF. CDR3 DNA sequence: TGTGCCAGCAGCGTAGCCGGGACATTGAACACTGAAGCTTTCTTT.

The V and J genes are TRBV4-1 and TRBJ1-4, with 11 bases fitting TRBD1. V lost 4 bases, J lost 3 bases, and 4 bases stayed unmatched. There are 16 residues in the CDR3. Germline V gene data show CDR1 as MGHRA and CDR2 as YSYEKL. The CDR3, as DNA: TGCGCCAGCAGCCGCGGGGGACAGGGGGCTAATGAAAAACTGTTTTTT. Protein product: CASSRGGQGANEKLFF.

V is TRBV24-1 and J is TRBJ2-1; 9 bases align to TRBD2. The CDR3 runs to 18 residues. The ends lost 2 bases at V and 6 bases at J; junction bases unmatched: 13. CDR1 and CDR2 from the germline V gene are KGHDR and SFDVKD. The CDR3 reads CATSDSVYGGGVRNEQFF. Here the CDR3 DNA reads TGTGCCACCAGTGATTCAGTCTACGGCGGGGGGGTGCGCAATGAGCAGTTCTTC.

This clone was seen just once. The gene calls are TRBV7-3 and TRBJ2-2, with D perhaps TRBD1 (5 bases). From germline, CDR1 is SGHTA and CDR2 FQGTGA. The CDR3 consists of 14 residues. Deletions cut 2 bases from V and 7 bases from J, with 11 bases between. CDR3 protein: CASSLSRDDGELFF. CDR3 sequence (DNA): TGTGCCAGCAGCTTATCCAGGGATGACGGGGAGCTGTTTTTT.

This chain links TRBV21-1 with TRBJ1-2; TRBD1 is taken as the D call from the table, unchecked against the DNA. TRBV21-1 is classified as a pseudogene. The CDR3 is made up of 16 amino acids. The CDR3 protein is CASSKLPLQGNYGYTF. The CDR3 bases are TGTGCCAGCAGCAAACTTCCCCTACAGGGAAACTATGGCTACACCTTC.

The V and J genes are TRBV7-9 and TRBJ1-1; D perhaps matches TRBD1 (6 bases). The CDR3 extends over 15 amino acids. The V end was cut by 6 bases, the J end by 1 base, with 15 bases between. In germline, CDR1 is SEHNR, CDR2 FQNEAQ (reference sequence). CDR3 sequence (DNA): TGTGCCAGCAGATCCCTCCAGGGGTCGAACACTGAAGCTTTCTTT. Translating gives CASRSLQGSNTEAFF.

The CDR3 coding sequence is TGTGCCAGCAGCTTAGGAGCAGGGGAAGGGAAAGCTTTCTTT. Translating it yields CASSLGAGEGKAFF. The chain carries TRBV13 and TRBJ1-1; weak D call: TRBD1 (6 bases). The CDR3 extends over 14 amino acids. Germline CDR1 and CDR2: PRHDT and FYEKMQ (reference sequence). Trimming left V 0 bases short and J 9 bases short, with 14 bases between.